Below are 29 T cell receptor beta chains sequenced from a single sample in a study of shared T cell receptors in the human thymus. Using immunoSEQ multiplex PCR, the repertoire was profiled, and TCRdb retains in-frame clones only, with some absent. The sample has roughly 710,000 clones, around 85% seen once. These records were also assigned to another study, of human thymus T cells.

Input material: thymocytes. These TCRs come from a girl under three years old with a congenital heart defect.

The V gene is TRBV29-1, the J gene TRBJ2-1, with D perhaps TRBD2 (6 bases). CDR1 SQVTM and CDR2 ANQGSEA come from the germline V gene. Deletions cut 2 bases from V and 5 bases from J, with 22 bases between. CDR3 length equals 17 residues. CDR3 residues: CSVENLCVGTGDNEQFF. The CDR3 DNA reads TGCAGCGTTGAAAATCTTTGTGTGGGGACGGGGGACAATGAGCAGTTCTTC.

The CDR3 reads CASLKTGLKDTEAFF. The CDR3 DNA follows: TGTGCCAGCCTCAAAACGGGACTAAAAGACACTGAAGCTTTCTTT. This chain links TRBV25-1 with TRBJ1-1; weak D call: TRBD1 (5 bases). V lost 8 bases and J 3 bases, leaving 19 bases between the germline ends. Germline V gene lookup returns CDR1 MGHDK and CDR2 SYGVNS. The length of the CDR3 is 15 residues.

The chain has TRBV5-8 and TRBJ2-1, with D possibly being TRBD2 (6 bases). Trimming pared 4 bases from V and 1 base from J, leaving 15 bases between. The CDR3 length is 16 residues. Germline V gene data show CDR1 as SGHTS and CDR2 as YDEGEE. CDR3 residues: CASSTGTHLSYNEQFF. CDR3 coding DNA: TGTGCCAGCAGCACCGGGACTCACCTTTCCTACAATGAGCAGTTCTTC.

This clone was recorded once. CDR3 bases: TGTGCCAGCAGCTACCCGCATGACTTAGTAGGAAACACCATATATTTT. Translated, it gives CASSYPHDLVGNTIYF. V is TRBV7-9 and J is TRBJ1-3; no reliable D call. The CDR3 is 16 amino acids. From germline, CDR1 is SEHNR and CDR2 FQNEAQ (reference sequence). Trimming took off 4 bases at V and 4 bases at J, with 17 bases between the two ends.

This chain joins TRBV29-1 and TRBJ1-2; 9 bases agree with TRBD1. The germline V gene encodes CDR1 SQVTM and CDR2 ANQGSEA. J lost 6 bases, V lost 7 bases, and 6 bases had no gene match. The CDR3 has 12 amino acids. The CDR3 sequence: CSGGGQGNGYTF. The CDR3 DNA reads as TGCAGCGGCGGAGGACAGGGGAATGGCTACACCTTC. Full variable domain (rest looked up from reference TRBV29-1 and TRBJ1-2): SAVISQKPSRDICQRGTSLTIQCQVDSQVTMMFWYRQQPGQSLTLIATANQGSEATYESGFVIDKFPISRPNLTFSTLTVSNMSPEDSSIYLCSGGGQGNGYTFGSGTRLTVV.

This chain joins TRBV5-6 and TRBJ2-1, with a possible D match to TRBD2 (6 bases). V lost 6 bases, J lost 5 bases, and 21 bases lay in between. CDR1 is SGHDT, CDR2 YYEEEE, per germline. This CDR3 comprises 16 residues. CDR3 amino acids: CASTQIWRESNNEQFF. The CDR3 DNA reads as TGTGCCAGCACACAAATATGGAGGGAAAGTAACAATGAGCAGTTCTTC. The variable domain in full, completed from reference TRBV5-6 and TRBJ2-1, reads DAGVTQSPTHLIKTRGQQVTLRCSPKSGHDTVSWYQQALGQGPQFIFQYYEEEERQRGNFPDRFSGHQFPNYSSELNVNALLLGDSALYLCASTQIWRESNNEQFFGPGTRLTVL.

This chain connects TRBV10-2 to TRBJ1-3, with D perhaps TRBD1 (6 bases). This CDR3 region has 18 residues. Germline CDR1 reads WSHSY; CDR2 reads SAAADI. V was trimmed by 0 bases and J by 4 bases, leaving 19 bases between them. Written as DNA, the CDR3 is TGCGCCAGCAGTGAGTCGTCGGGGGGGCGGATAGAAGGAAACACCATATATTTT. This codes for CASSESSGGRIEGNTIYF.

V and J are TRBV6-5 and TRBJ1-3; D uncertain. The CDR3 sequence is 15 residues long. V shed 6 bases and J shed 0 bases, with 12 bases lying between them. Germline V gene sequence: CDR1 MNHEY, CDR2 SVGAGI. The CDR3 DNA sequence: TGTGCCAGCAGCCACACGATTTACTCTGGAAACACCATATATTTT. Its protein product is CASSHTIYSGNTIYF.

V and J are TRBV12-5 and TRBJ1-3; 7 nucleotides align to TRBD1. The germline CDR1 and CDR2 sequences are LGHNT and FRNRAP. V was clipped by 4 bases and J by 0 bases; unmatched bases: 9. The CDR3 extends over 17 amino acids. The CDR3 is CASGSRTGLDSGNTIYF. Here the CDR3 DNA reads TGTGCTAGTGGTTCCCGGACAGGTCTCGACTCTGGAAACACCATATATTTT.

The chain combines TRBV7-4 with TRBJ2-7; 10 bases align to TRBD1. Germline V gene lookup returns CDR1 SGHVT and CDR2 SQSDAQ. V was pared by 4 bases and J by 6 bases, with 15 bases of the junction left unmatched. The CDR3 is made up of 17 amino acids. The CDR3 DNA sequence: TGTGCCAGCAGCTCCGGACCGACAGGGGGCGAAGGGTGCGAGCAGTACTTC. Translation gives CASSSGPTGGEGCEQYF.

J is TRBJ1-3 and V is TRBV11-2; weak D call: TRBD1 (6 bases). The CDR3 is made up of 19 amino acids. The germline gives CDR1 SGHAT, CDR2 FQNNGV. The germline V and J ends were trimmed by 4 bases and 1 base, with 23 bases remaining between them. DNA for the CDR3: TGTGCCAGCAGCTGCCACAGGGAAAGAACGCCGTCGTCTGGAAACACCATATATTTT. Amino acids: CASSCHRERTPSSGNTIYF.

This clone was seen only a few times. The chain recombines TRBV28 with TRBJ1-2; 7 bases line up with TRBD1. The CDR3 has 18 residues. The J segment lost 0 bases and the V segment lost 5 bases, leaving 15 bases of the junction unmatched. Germline V gene data show CDR1 as MDHEN and CDR2 as SYDVKM. In DNA, the CDR3 is TGTGCCAGCAGTGTCTCGGGACAGCATGAAACATCTAACTATGGCTACACCTTC. This codes for CASSVSGQHETSNYGYTF.

CDR3 loop: CASSLAPPKAPSGLYEQYF. DNA of the CDR3: TGTGCCAGCAGCTTAGCGCCTCCCAAGGCCCCTTCGGGACTTTACGAGCAGTACTTC. V usage is TRBV7-9 and J usage is TRBJ2-7; the D gene is possibly TRBD2 (6 bases). V lost 0 bases and J 4 bases, leaving 25 bases between the germline ends. This CDR3 comprises 19 residues. Germline V gene sequence: CDR1 SEHNR, CDR2 FQNEAQ (reference sequence).

V usage is TRBV30 and J usage is TRBJ1-2; D not certain. From germline, CDR1 is GTSNPN and CDR2 SVGIG (reference sequence). Deletions cut 2 bases from V and 8 bases from J, with 18 bases between. This CDR3 has 14 amino acids. The CDR3 region is CAWSPLLGLRGYTF. CDR3 sequence (DNA): TGTGCCTGGAGTCCCCTTTTGGGCTTACGGGGCTACACCTTC.

This chain links TRBV18 with TRBJ2-7; D may be TRBD1 (5 bases). Germline CDR1 is KGHSH and CDR2 is LQKENI. The CDR3 is 19 amino acids. V shed 0 bases and J shed 0 bases, with 21 bases lying between them. The CDR3 loop reads CASSPPHRFQHTFSYEQYF. The CDR3 region has the DNA TGTGCCAGCTCACCACCGCACAGGTTCCAGCATACGTTCTCCTACGAGCAGTACTTC.

The chain has TRBV6-1 and TRBJ1-6, with 8 bases matching TRBD1. Germline CDR1 reads MNHNS; CDR2 reads SASEGT. The CDR3 contains 15 residues. The junction had 5 bases not matched to a gene; V was cut back by 1 base and J by 9 bases. DNA for the CDR3: TGTGCCAGCAGTGAAGGACAGGGGAGGACTTCACCCCTCCACTTT. As protein: CASSEGQGRTSPLHF.

The CDR3 spells CASSPEVQGRRYRYQPQHF. The CDR3 region has the DNA TGTGCCAGCAGCCCTGAGGTTCAGGGTCGCCGTTATAGATATCAGCCCCAGCATTTT. The chain employs TRBV5-6 and TRBJ1-5, with a tentative D call TRBD1 (5 bases). Trimming shortened V by 4 bases and J by 5 bases, and 28 bases separated the two germline ends. The length of the CDR3 is 19 residues. The germline V gene encodes CDR1 SGHDT and CDR2 YYEEEE.

Only a few counts were recorded for this clone. This chain connects TRBV5-4 to TRBJ2-2; 12 bases are shared with TRBD1. Germline CDR1 and CDR2: SGHNT and YYREEE (reference sequence). This CDR3 contains 18 residues. V was pared by 4 bases and J by 0 bases, with 7 bases of the junction left unmatched. The CDR3 DNA follows: TGTGCCAGCAGCCCCACCGGGACAGGGGGCCCGAACACCGGGGAGCTGTTTTTT. Protein product: CASSPTGTGGPNTGELFF. The full variable domain, with the rest looked up from reference TRBV5-4 and TRBJ2-2, is ETGVTQSPTHLIKTRGQQVTLRCSSQSGHNTVSWYQQALGQGPQFIFQYYREEENGRGNFPPRFSGLQFPNYSSELNVNALELDDSALYLCASSPTGTGGPNTGELFFGEGSRLTVL.

The V call is TRBV25-1, the J call TRBJ2-1, with 8 positions matching TRBD1. CDR3 length: 15 amino acids. The J segment lost 7 bases and the V segment lost 4 bases, leaving 9 bases of the junction unmatched. Germline CDR1 is MGHDK and CDR2 is SYGVNS. CDR3 amino acids: CASSGRQGRRNEQFF. CDR3 nucleotides: TGTGCCAGCAGTGGAAGACAGGGGAGGAGGAATGAGCAGTTCTTC.

V and J are TRBV4-2 and TRBJ1-2; a possible D gene is TRBD1 (5 bases). The CDR3 loop spans 14 amino acids. Germline V lookup: CDR1 LGHNA, CDR2 YNFKEQ. V lost 5 bases, J lost 4 bases, and 14 bases lay in between. The chain's CDR3 is CASSYRQTPYGYTF. CDR3 DNA sequence: TGTGCCAGCAGCTACCGACAGACCCCCTATGGCTACACCTTC.

The rearrangement links TRBV7-6 to TRBJ1-3, with TRBD1 matching over 7 bases. The V gene's germline CDR1 is SGHVS and CDR2 FNYEAQ. This CDR3 is built from 16 residues. After removal of 5 bases from V and 0 bases from J, the junction contained 7 bases not matched to a gene. The CDR3 coding sequence is TGTGCCAGCAGCGAACGAAGGACAGGCTCTGGAAACACCATATATTTT. It specifies CASSERRTGSGNTIYF.

V usage is TRBV14 and J usage is TRBJ2-3; 8 bases fit TRBD1. This CDR3 contains 18 residues. V shed 4 bases, J shed 4 bases, and the junction held 16 bases outside the gene matches. In germline, CDR1 is SGHDN, CDR2 FVKESK. The CDR3 is CASSRIKITGGSADTQYF. CDR3 coding DNA: TGTGCCAGCAGCCGGATAAAAATTACAGGGGGAAGCGCAGATACGCAGTATTTT.

The V and J genes are TRBV6-5 and TRBJ1-1, with D hard to call. The V and J ends lost 6 bases and 0 bases respectively, with 14 bases between them. Germline V CDR1 and CDR2: MNHEY, SVGAGI. CDR3 length: 15 amino acids. The CDR3 loop is CASSSGRVLNTEAFF. CDR3 coding DNA: TGTGCCAGCAGCTCCGGCCGGGTCTTGAACACTGAAGCTTTCTTT.

The V call is TRBV5-4, the J call TRBJ1-1, with 8 bases that match TRBD1. The germline CDR1 and CDR2 sequences are SGHNT and YYREEE (reference sequence). The length of the CDR3 is 15 residues. V lost 2 bases, J lost 4 bases, and 7 bases stayed unmatched. The CDR3 spells CASSLIQGGGTEAFF. The DNA for the CDR3 is TGTGCCAGCAGCTTAATACAGGGGGGAGGCACTGAAGCTTTCTTT.

The chain joins TRBV4-1 to TRBJ2-7, with 9 bases lining up with TRBD1. With V trimmed by 1 base and J by 3 bases, 10 bases remained unmatched. The CDR3 sequence is 17 residues long. The V gene's germline CDR1 is MGHRA and CDR2 YSYEKL. Here the CDR3 DNA reads TGCGCCAGCAGCCAAGGGAAGGGGACAGGGAAAATCTACGAGCAGTACTTC. Protein: CASSQGKGTGKIYEQYF.

The V and J genes are TRBV19 and TRBJ1-3; no clear D. This CDR3 region has 14 residues. Germline V CDR1 and CDR2: LNHDA, SQIVND (reference sequence). Trimming took 5 bases from V and 0 from J, leaving 8 bases between them. For the CDR3, the DNA is TGTGCCAGTAGTCGGAGGTACTCTGGAAACACCATATATTTT. This sequence encodes CASSRRYSGNTIYF.

The chain is built from TRBV7-9 and TRBJ1-1; 7 nucleotides match TRBD1. This CDR3 has 19 amino acids. V was clipped by 3 bases and J by 4 bases; unmatched bases: 20. The V gene's germline CDR1 is SEHNR and CDR2 FQNEAQ (reference sequence). The CDR3 bases are TGTGCCAGCAGCTTCGTTCTAGGGCGACCTGACAGGGACAGCACTGAAGCTTTCTTT. It translates to CASSFVLGRPDRDSTEAFF.

The chain recombines TRBV5-4 with TRBJ2-3; D unclear. Looked up from germline, CDR1 is SGHNT and CDR2 is YYREEE (reference sequence). The CDR3 has 15 residues. The germline V and J ends were trimmed by 2 bases and 3 bases, with 13 bases remaining between them. CDR3 DNA: TGTGCCAGCAGCTTATCAGATCTGTGGACAGATACGCAGTATTTT. The encoded protein is CASSLSDLWTDTQYF. Drawing the rest from reference TRBV5-4 and TRBJ2-3, the complete variable domain is ETGVTQSPTHLIKTRGQQVTLRCSSQSGHNTVSWYQQALGQGPQFIFQYYREEENGRGNFPPRFSGLQFPNYSSELNVNALELDDSALYLCASSLSDLWTDTQYFGPGTRLTVL.

The chain combines TRBV19 with TRBJ1-1, with 8 bases that match TRBD1. This CDR3 comprises 16 residues. CDR1 and CDR2 from the germline V gene are LNHDA and SQIVND (reference sequence). V lost 10 bases to trimming and J lost 0 bases; unmatched junction nucleotides: 13. The CDR3 bases are TGTGCCACCAAGAACCGGGACAGGAAACTGAACACTGAAGCTTTCTTT. Translation: CATKNRDRKLNTEAFF.